The 16 T cell receptor beta chains in this list originate from one sample, sequenced in a study of T-cell reconstitution after alpha-beta-depleted transplantation in children. Unique molecular identifiers featured in how the TCRbeta library was prepared. TCRdb re-called the PCR reads with MiXCR, one entry per CDR3 protein. Seen here are more than 200,000 distinct CDR3 sequences, 20% to 30% observed once, and the top ten hold roughly 2.7%. The sample here was PBMCs, taken before TCRalphabeta/CD19-depleted stem cell transplant. These receptor sequences come from a girl aged 2 to 10 with Fanconi anemia, due to receive a stem cell transplant.

This clonotype was seen repeatedly, ten times or more. This chain connects TRBV7-2 to TRBJ2-5, with D maybe TRBD1 (6 bases). V shed 3 bases and J shed 3 bases, with 8 bases lying between them. The CDR3 has 13 amino acids. Germline loops: CDR1 SGHTA, CDR2 FQGNSA. In DNA, the CDR3 is TGTGCCAGCAGCTTTCACAGGGAAGAGACCCAGTACTTC. It specifies CASSFHREETQYF. The whole variable domain, filled in from reference TRBV7-2 and TRBJ2-5, reads GAGVSQSPSNKVTEKGKDVELRCDPISGHTALYWYRQSLGQGLEFLIYFQGNSAPDKSGLPSDRFSAERTGGSVSTLTIQRTQQEDSAVYLCASSFHREETQYFGPGTRLLVL.

This clonotype has a handful of counts. V is TRBV12-3 or TRBV12-4 and J is TRBJ2-1; 10 positions agree with TRBD1. Trimming removed 6 bases from V and 6 bases from J; junction bases left unmatched: 14. The CDR3 contains 17 residues. This chain's CDR3 is CASSLRTGQGSSNEQFF. The CDR3 nucleotides read TGTGCCAGCAGCTTACGGACGGGACAGGGGTCTTCCAATGAGCAGTTCTTC.

The table lists this clonotype with many counts. The chain recombines TRBV12-3 or TRBV12-4 with TRBJ2-1; 9 nucleotides line up with TRBD1. V was clipped by 6 bases and J by 8 bases; unmatched bases: 11. This CDR3 is 15 amino acids long. The CDR3 region is CASRQGQGVGHEQFF. The DNA of the CDR3 is TGTGCCAGCAGGCAGGGACAGGGCGTTGGGCATGAGCAGTTCTTC.

The CDR3 DNA follows: TGTGCCAGCAGCTCGGGACTATCGTCAGAGACCCAGTACTTC. This codes for CASSSGLSSETQYF. This chain joins TRBV7-2 and TRBJ2-5; 7 bases are shared with TRBD2. The CDR3 is 14 amino acids. Germline CDR1 is SGHTA and CDR2 is FQGNSA. J was trimmed by 4 bases and V by 4 bases; bases with no gene match: 6.

V is TRBV24-1 and J is TRBJ2-1; TRBD2 matches 8 bases. This CDR3 contains 15 residues. CDR1 and CDR2 from the germline V gene are KGHDR and SFDVKD. With V trimmed by 6 bases and J by 1 base, 4 bases remained unmatched. The CDR3 DNA is TGTGCCACCAGTAGCGGGAGTAGATCCTACAATGAGCAGTTCTTC. Translating gives CATSSGSRSYNEQFF.

There are many counts of this clonotype. This chain uses TRBV19 with TRBJ2-3; D call uncertain. Germline loops: CDR1 LNHDA, CDR2 SQIVND (reference sequence). Trimming left V 5 bases short and J 8 bases short, with 8 bases between. This CDR3 contains 11 residues. DNA of the CDR3: TGTGCCAGTAGTGAGCAGCGTACGCAGTATTTT. This encodes CASSEQRTQYF.

The genes are TRBV29-1 and TRBJ2-2; D call uncertain. The V gene's germline CDR1 is SQVTM and CDR2 ANQGSEA. This CDR3 has 14 amino acids. Deletions cut 5 bases from V and 2 bases from J, with 12 bases between. The CDR3 region has the DNA TGCAGCGTTACCGTTACTGCCAACACCGGGGAGCTGTTTTTT. This gives the protein CSVTVTANTGELFF.

The J gene is TRBJ2-5, the V gene TRBV7-6; no firm D call. Trimming cost V 1 base and J 2 bases, with 11 bases left between them. Germline lookup yields CDR1 SGHVS and CDR2 FNYEAQ. The CDR3 has 15 residues. The CDR3 reads CASSLVLQPQETQYF. The CDR3 DNA is TGTGCCAGCAGCTTAGTTCTCCAGCCTCAAGAGACCCAGTACTTC.

Many counts were recorded for this clonotype. The chain couples TRBV5-1 to TRBJ2-2; D perhaps matches TRBD1 (6 bases). Looked up from germline, CDR1 is SGHRS and CDR2 is YFSETQ. CDR3 size: 16 residues. The V end lost 0 bases, the J end lost 2 bases, and 11 bases lay between the germline ends. CDR3 DNA: TGCGCCAGCAGCTTGGCGGGGACACTTAACACCGGGGAGCTGTTTTTT. Amino acid sequence: CASSLAGTLNTGELFF.

The sample holds one count of this clonotype. V gene TRBV30 combines with J gene TRBJ2-7; D call uncertain. This CDR3 spans 15 amino acids. V was trimmed by 2 bases and J by 2 bases, leaving 16 bases between them. The germline gives CDR1 GTSNPN, CDR2 SVGIG (reference sequence). CDR3 sequence reads: CAWSPKGTATYEQYF. CDR3 in DNA: TGTGCCTGGAGTCCAAAGGGAACAGCAACCTACGAGCAGTACTTC.

The J gene is TRBJ2-3, the V gene TRBV7-2; TRBD2 matches 10 bases. This CDR3 is 17 amino acids long. J gave up 4 bases and V 2 bases, and 9 bases lay outside the gene matches. Germline V lookup: CDR1 SGHTA, CDR2 FQGNSA. CDR3 protein: CASSLLIAGGWADTQYF. The DNA for the CDR3 is TGTGCCAGCAGCTTACTGATAGCGGGGGGCTGGGCAGATACGCAGTATTTT.

There are many counts of this clonotype. The CDR3 spells CASSFGSQGSGETQYF. The CDR3 region has the DNA TGTGCCAGCAGTTTTGGGTCGCAGGGGAGTGGGGAGACCCAGTACTTC. The rearrangement links TRBV12-3 or TRBV12-4 to TRBJ2-5, with D perhaps matching TRBD1 (6 bases). The CDR3 extends over 16 amino acids. V lost 3 bases to trimming and J lost 5 bases, with 19 bases between them.

The CDR3 nucleotides read TGTGCCAGCAGTGAATCTGGATGGCACGAGCAGTACTTC. It encodes CASSESGWHEQYF. The chain uses TRBV25-1 and TRBJ2-7, with D unclear. The CDR3 contains 13 residues. The germline gives CDR1 MGHDK, CDR2 SYGVNS. The V end was cut by 1 base, the J end by 5 bases, with 9 bases between.

In its sample, this clonotype was seen a few times. The V and J genes are TRBV9 and TRBJ2-2; D is undetermined. The CDR3 has 12 residues. The V gene's germline CDR1 is SGDLS and CDR2 YYNGEE. V was pared by 2 bases and J by 7 bases, with 6 bases between. CDR3 protein: CASSVYFGELFF. The CDR3 DNA reads as TGTGCCAGCAGCGTGTACTTCGGGGAGCTGTTTTTT.

This clonotype was seen more than once but under ten times. The gene calls are TRBV29-1 and TRBJ2-7, with D tentatively TRBD1 or TRBD2 (6 bases each). Germline V lookup: CDR1 SQVTM, CDR2 ANQGSEA. CDR3 length: 13 amino acids. The V and J ends lost 6 bases and 5 bases respectively, with 17 bases between them. DNA of the CDR3: TGCAGCGTCGCCGGGGGCCAGCGCCACGAGCAGTACTTC. This translates into CSVAGGQRHEQYF.

The gene calls are TRBV29-1 and TRBJ2-2, with 10 nucleotides matching TRBD1. CDR3 length equals 14 residues. Germline values: CDR1 SQVTM, CDR2 ANQGSEA. The V and J ends lost 4 bases and 3 bases, in that order; junction bases with no gene match: 2. The CDR3 here is CSVGGTGDTGELFF. CDR3 in DNA: TGCAGCGTTGGCGGGACAGGGGACACCGGGGAGCTGTTTTTT.